The 2 T cell receptor beta chains listed next were all sequenced from one sample in a study of T cell responses to AZD1222 COVID-19 vaccine. Profiled with immunoSEQ multiplex PCR; TCRdb holds only in-frame clones, not every one. The table lists about 110,000 clones, 87% of them singletons. The starting material was peripheral blood, obtained on day 0 of AZD1222 vaccination. These receptors were taken from an adult in good health.

This clone was seen just once. The genes are TRBV7-8 and TRBJ1-6; no clear D. Per the germline V gene, CDR1 is SGHVS and CDR2 is FQNEAQ. This CDR3 has 17 amino acids. Trimming removed 1 base from V and 5 bases from J, with 15 bases in between. As DNA, the CDR3 is TGTGCCAGCAGCTTAGGGTTTAGGGCAGGACATAATTCACCCCTCCACTTT. Protein: CASSLGFRAGHNSPLHF.

V gene TRBV11-3 combines with J gene TRBJ2-7, with D unresolved. V was clipped by 3 bases and J by 6 bases, with 12 bases between them. The CDR3 covers 13 residues. Looked up from germline, CDR1 is SGHNT and CDR2 is YENEEA. This CDR3 reads CASSLTAGSEQYF. Here the CDR3 DNA reads TGTGCCAGCAGCTTGACGGCCGGCAGCGAGCAGTACTTC.